Each of the 14 T cell receptor beta chains below was sequenced from the same sample in a study of T-cell reconstitution after alpha-beta-depleted transplantation in children. Preparing the TCRbeta library involved the use of unique molecular identifiers. TCRdb re-derived calls from the PCR reads in MiXCR, one entry per CDR3 protein. The sample lists about 300,000 distinct CDR3 sequences; 10% were seen once. Here the sequenced sample was PBMCs, taken before TCRalphabeta/CD19-depleted stem cell transplant. The receptor source for this set is a boy in the first two years of life with acute myeloid leukemia, due to receive a stem cell transplant.

The rearrangement joins TRBV6-2 or TRBV6-3 to TRBJ2-1, with TRBD2 matching over 8 bases. After removal of 0 bases from V and 4 bases from J, the junction contained 14 bases not matched to a gene. CDR3 length equals 19 residues. In germline, CDR1 is MNHEY, CDR2 SVGEGT. The CDR3 reads CASSYSSIIAGSIYNEQFF. DNA for the CDR3: TGTGCCAGCAGTTACTCGAGTATAATAGCGGGGTCCATATACAATGAGCAGTTCTTC.

This clonotype was seen a few times. The chain carries TRBV18 and TRBJ1-2; 7 nucleotides agree with TRBD1. J gave up 4 bases and V 8 bases, and 7 bases lay outside the gene matches. CDR1 and CDR2 from the germline V gene are KGHSH and LQKENI. The CDR3 totals 13 residues. The CDR3, as DNA: TGTGCCAGCAAAATCACAGGGGTCTATGGCTACACCTTC. It yields the protein CASKITGVYGYTF.

Ten or more counts support this clonotype. The V and J genes are TRBV6-5 and TRBJ1-3; possible D gene TRBD1, 5 bases. There are 15 residues in the CDR3. Trimming cost V 3 bases and J 0 bases, with 9 bases left between them. Germline V gene sequence: CDR1 MNHEY, CDR2 SVGAGI. This CDR3 reads CASSYGADSGNTIYF. DNA of the CDR3: TGTGCCAGCAGTTATGGGGCAGACTCTGGAAACACCATATATTTT.

This clonotype was observed at least ten times. CDR3 loop: CASAGGGADEQFF. DNA for the CDR3: TGCGCCTCGGCGGGCGGGGGGGCTGATGAGCAGTTCTTC. The chain links TRBV4-1 to TRBJ2-1; 9 bases map to TRBD2. V shed 11 bases and J 8 bases; nucleotides not matched to a gene: 10. This CDR3 is built from 13 residues. Germline V gene sequence: CDR1 MGHRA, CDR2 YSYEKL.

This clonotype was found a few times. V is TRBV28 and J is TRBJ2-7, with 9 positions matching TRBD2. Trimming cost V 4 bases and J 2 bases; bases outside gene matches: 15. CDR3 length equals 18 residues. Germline V gene lookup returns CDR1 MDHEN and CDR2 SYDVKM. The CDR3 nucleotides read TGTGCCAGCAGTTCCCTTGGGGAGGCGGGAGGGCCAACCTACGAGCAGTACTTC. It encodes CASSSLGEAGGPTYEQYF.

The sample holds many counts of this clonotype. The chain combines TRBV7-8 with TRBJ1-4; D is ambiguous. The CDR3 sequence is 12 residues long. The germline V gene encodes CDR1 SGHVS and CDR2 FQNEAQ. V lost 6 bases to trimming and J lost 8 bases, with 10 bases between them. CDR3: CASSSTLEKLFF. The CDR3 DNA reads TGTGCCAGCAGTTCTACCCTGGAAAAACTGTTTTTT.

This clonotype was seen repeatedly, ten times or more. No conserved phenylalanine or tryptophan ends this CDR3, so it is likely a read error. The rearrangement joins TRBV28 to TRBJ1-6; D remains ambiguous. The CDR3 length is 15 residues. Trimming shortened V by 3 bases and J by 6 bases, and 12 bases separated the two germline ends. CDR1 is MDHEN and CDR2 is SYDVKM in the germline V gene. CDR3 sequence: CASSFGPTGNSPLHL. CDR3 bases: TGTGCCAGCAGTTTTGGACCTACGGGTAATTCACCCCTCCACCTT.

This clonotype came up many times. V and J are TRBV7-8 and TRBJ2-2; D not certain. The CDR3 runs 13 residues. Per germline, CDR1 SGHVS and CDR2 FQNEAQ. V was cut by 7 bases and J by 6 bases, with 12 bases left in between. The CDR3 protein is CASTISGSGELFF. In nucleotides, the CDR3 is TGTGCCAGCACCATTTCTGGGTCCGGGGAGCTGTTTTTT.

This clonotype was recorded many times. The rearrangement uses TRBV28 and TRBJ2-2; D gene unclear. The germline V gene encodes CDR1 MDHEN and CDR2 SYDVKM. CDR3 length: 15 residues. V was trimmed by 1 base and J by 4 bases, leaving 10 bases between them. This CDR3 is CASSLSPDRTGELFF. The CDR3 coding sequence is TGTGCCAGCAGTTTATCTCCCGACCGCACCGGGGAGCTGTTTTTT.

This clonotype was seen many times. The chain employs TRBV29-1 and TRBJ2-3; D is undetermined. Trimming pared 8 bases from V and 5 bases from J, leaving 11 bases between. CDR1 SQVTM and CDR2 ANQGSEA come from the germline V gene. The CDR3 runs 11 residues. The CDR3 protein is CSTPVVDTQYF. CDR3 DNA sequence: TGCAGCACCCCGGTCGTAGATACGCAGTATTTT.

This clonotype was detected many times. The V and J genes are TRBV28 and TRBJ2-5, with D perhaps matching TRBD1 (6 bases). Trimming pared 5 bases from V and 4 bases from J, leaving 14 bases between. The CDR3 is 14 residues long. CDR1 is MDHEN, CDR2 SYDVKM, per germline. The CDR3 loop is CASSPRTVGETQYF. In DNA, the CDR3 is TGTGCCAGCAGTCCTCGGACAGTCGGAGAGACCCAGTACTTC. Full variable domain (outside the CDR3, taken from reference TRBV28 and TRBJ2-5): DVKVTQSSRYLVKRTGEKVFLECVQDMDHENMFWYRQDPGLGLRLIYFSYDVKMKEKGDIPEGYSVSREKKERFSLILESASTNQTSMYLCASSPRTVGETQYFGPGTRLLVL.

This clonotype was seen ten or more times. The V and J genes are TRBV5-1 and TRBJ1-2; 9 bases agree with TRBD1. Per the germline V gene, CDR1 is SGHRS and CDR2 is YFSETQ. The CDR3 is 16 amino acids. V shed 7 bases, J shed 7 bases, and the junction held 17 bases outside the gene matches. The CDR3 bases are TGCGCCAGCGGATCCTCGCCGGGACAGGGATTAGGTGGCTACACCTTC. Translation: CASGSSPGQGLGGYTF.

In its sample, this clonotype was seen many times. V is TRBV5-1 and J is TRBJ2-3; 9 bases line up with TRBD2. Germline-derived CDR1 and CDR2 are SGHRS and YFSETQ. Unmatched junction bases numbered 5, after V lost 0 bases and J lost 3 bases. This CDR3 has 16 residues. The CDR3 protein is CASSLVAGGPTDTQYF. In nucleotides, the CDR3 is TGCGCCAGCAGCTTGGTGGCGGGAGGGCCGACAGATACGCAGTATTTT.

This clonotype showed up many times. The CDR3 coding sequence is TGTGCCATCAGCGGGGTCAAGTACGAGCAGTACTTC. Its protein product is CAISGVKYEQYF. The chain is built from TRBV10-3 and TRBJ2-7; possibly TRBD2 for D (5 bases). V gave up 6 bases and J gave up 4 bases, with 10 bases separating them. The CDR3 covers 12 residues. The V gene's germline CDR1 is ENHRY and CDR2 SYGVKD.